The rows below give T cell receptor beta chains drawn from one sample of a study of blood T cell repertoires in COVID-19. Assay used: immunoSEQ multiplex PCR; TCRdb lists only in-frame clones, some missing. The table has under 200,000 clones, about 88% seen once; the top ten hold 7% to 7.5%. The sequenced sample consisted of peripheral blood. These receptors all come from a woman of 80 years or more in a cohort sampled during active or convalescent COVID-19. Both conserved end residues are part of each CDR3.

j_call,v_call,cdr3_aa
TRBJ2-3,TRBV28,CASSFPQSGLAGIADTQYF
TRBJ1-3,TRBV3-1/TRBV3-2,CASSQRATGGAGNTIYF
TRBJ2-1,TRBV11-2,CASRRENNEQFF
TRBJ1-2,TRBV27,CASSYRVTGGYTF
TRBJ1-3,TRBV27,CASRDRGAGNTIYF
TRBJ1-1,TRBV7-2,CASSLSGGMAAFF
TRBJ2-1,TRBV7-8,CASSLTRTSGGAGEQFF
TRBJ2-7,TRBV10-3,CAIREKGIYEQYF
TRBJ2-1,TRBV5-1,CASTVNSGGLNNEQFF
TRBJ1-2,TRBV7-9,CASSLEGKGGYGYTF
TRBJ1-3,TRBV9,CASSTLGGPTLSGNTIYF
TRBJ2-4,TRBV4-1,CASSQLFTSGGTIQYF
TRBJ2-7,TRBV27,CASSRRVGEQYF
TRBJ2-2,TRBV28,CAIRTGTRSYPGTGELFF
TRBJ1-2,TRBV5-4,CASSFDRLYGYTF
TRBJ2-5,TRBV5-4,CASHQWDRQETQYF
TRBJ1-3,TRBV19,CASNLQGFSGNTIYF
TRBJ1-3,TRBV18,CASRTGIISGNTIYF
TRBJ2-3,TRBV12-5,CASGLVAGSTDTQYF
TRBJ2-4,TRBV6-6,CASSSGQTLAKNIQYF
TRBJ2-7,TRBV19,CASSISLRTVIYEQYF
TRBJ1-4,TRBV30,CAWSFGSTNEKLFF
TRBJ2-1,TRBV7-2,CASSGSGGRAYNEQFF
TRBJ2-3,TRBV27,CPNGTDTQYF
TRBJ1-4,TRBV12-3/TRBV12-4,CASSFRGDEKLFF
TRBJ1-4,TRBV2,CASRGQGLSNEKLFF
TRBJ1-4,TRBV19,CASSLTGTGNEKLFF
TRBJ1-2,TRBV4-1,CASSQATERNYGYTF
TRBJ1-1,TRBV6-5,CASSYSSRRNTEAFF
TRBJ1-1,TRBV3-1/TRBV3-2,CASSHTGAPEAFF
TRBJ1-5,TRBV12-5,CASGLVLDRIIWPQHF
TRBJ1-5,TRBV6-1,CASSESQALNQPQHF
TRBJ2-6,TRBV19,CASSAVGQLISGANVLTF
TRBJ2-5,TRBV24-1,CATSLWDRGQETQYF
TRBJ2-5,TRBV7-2,CASSLQGQQETQYF
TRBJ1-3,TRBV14,CASAGLPAIYF
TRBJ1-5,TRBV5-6,CASSPLGGILQPQHF